These 25 T cell receptor beta chains share one sample of origin, sequenced in a study of shared clonotypes between healthy human individuals. Profiled with immunoSEQ multiplex PCR; TCRdb holds only in-frame clones, not every one. The sample has over a million clones, over 95% seen once. Sequencing was done on a sample of naive CD4+ T cells sorted from blood. Stated subset: CD45RA+ positively selected. The receptors were gathered from a man younger than 40 in good health.

The chain has TRBV27 and TRBJ2-3, with 9 positions matching TRBD2. Germline CDR1 and CDR2: MNHEY and SMNVEV (reference sequence). V was clipped by 1 base and J by 2 bases; unmatched bases: 7. This CDR3 spans 17 amino acids. CDR3 sequence reads: CASSLWASGTTTDTQYF. CDR3 DNA: TGTGCCAGCAGTTTATGGGCTAGCGGGACAACCACAGATACGCAGTATTTT.

The chain employs TRBV7-9 and TRBJ1-2; 9 nucleotides agree with TRBD1. CDR1 and CDR2 from the germline V gene are SEHNR and FQNEAQ (reference sequence). CDR3 length equals 15 residues. V trimming: 5 bases; J trimming: 8 bases; junction bases outside the gene matches: 12. The CDR3 DNA sequence: TGTGCCAGCAGCCCGAATGACAGGGGGTTGGTGGGCTACACCTTC. This codes for CASSPNDRGLVGYTF. Looking up the rest from reference TRBV7-9 and TRBJ1-2 gives the full variable domain: DTGVSQNPRHKITKRGQNVTFRCDPISEHNRLYWYRQTLGQGPEFLTYFQNEAQLEKSRLLSDRFSAERPKGSFSTLEIQRTEQGDSAMYLCASSPNDRGLVGYTFGSGTRLTVV.

The chain joins TRBV9 to TRBJ2-1, with no clear D. Trimming pared 6 bases from V and 0 bases from J, leaving 13 bases between. The CDR3 consists of 15 residues. In germline, CDR1 is SGDLS, CDR2 YYNGEE. The CDR3 bases are TGTGCCAGCACCCCCGTAGTCGGCTCCTACAATGAGCAGTTCTTC. Translating it yields CASTPVVGSYNEQFF.

With regard to this clone: Other DNA sequences in this sample translate to the same CDR3. This chain joins TRBV20-1 and TRBJ2-7; D gene uncertain. Germline-derived CDR1 and CDR2 are DFQATT and SNEGSKA (reference sequence). V was pared by 3 bases and J by 2 bases, with 5 bases between. The CDR3 has 11 amino acids. CDR3 coding DNA: TGCAGTGCTAGCGGAACCTACGAGCAGTACTTC. This sequence encodes CSASGTYEQYF.

The J gene is TRBJ1-2, the V gene TRBV19; D is unclear. V lost 4 bases and J 2 bases, leaving 5 bases between the germline ends. Germline V gene lookup returns CDR1 LNHDA and CDR2 SQIVND (reference sequence). This CDR3 has 12 residues. CDR3 DNA sequence: TGTGCCAGTAGTAGGCAGAACTATGGCTACACCTTC. Protein: CASSRQNYGYTF.

The rearrangement links TRBV5-1 to TRBJ1-1, with D unclear. Germline CDR1 and CDR2: SGHRS and YFSETQ. The germline V and J ends were trimmed by 4 bases and 3 bases, with 16 bases remaining between them. CDR3 length: 15 amino acids. CDR3 loop: CASSRLQTVDTEAFF. In DNA form, the CDR3 reads TGCGCCAGCAGCCGGCTCCAAACAGTAGACACTGAAGCTTTCTTT.

The V gene is TRBV28, the J gene TRBJ2-3, with 7 bases identical to TRBD2. Germline V lookup: CDR1 MDHEN, CDR2 SYDVKM. This CDR3 is built from 15 residues. V was clipped by 8 bases and J by 2 bases; unmatched bases: 10. The CDR3: CASYVASGYTDTQYF. DNA of the CDR3: TGTGCCAGCTACGTGGCTAGCGGTTACACAGATACGCAGTATTTT.

This chain joins TRBV7-2 and TRBJ2-7; 13 positions match TRBD2. This CDR3 comprises 16 residues. Trimming removed 5 bases from V and 0 bases from J; junction bases left unmatched: 4. Germline CDR1 is SGHTA and CDR2 is FQGNSA. DNA of the CDR3: TGTGCCAGCAGCCTGGGACTAGCGGGAAGCTCCTACGAGCAGTACTTC. Residues: CASSLGLAGSSYEQYF. The full variable domain, completed using reference TRBV7-2 and TRBJ2-7, is GAGVSQSPSNKVTEKGKDVELRCDPISGHTALYWYRQSLGQGLEFLIYFQGNSAPDKSGLPSDRFSAERTGGSVSTLTIQRTQQEDSAVYLCASSLGLAGSSYEQYFGPGTRLTVT.

The rearrangement joins TRBV7-8 to TRBJ1-1; unclear D gene. The ends were cut back, 6 bases at V and 1 base at J, with 12 bases in the middle. In germline, CDR1 is SGHVS, CDR2 FQNEAQ. This CDR3 spans 14 amino acids. CDR3 in amino acids: CASSFTRTNTEAFF. The CDR3, as DNA: TGTGCCAGCAGTTTTACCAGGACGAACACTGAAGCTTTCTTT.

The gene calls are TRBV7-3 and TRBJ2-1; D is unclear. Germline V gives CDR1 SGHTA, CDR2 FQGTGA. V lost 1 base and J 8 bases, leaving 9 bases between the germline ends. This CDR3 is built from 13 residues. The CDR3 DNA sequence: TGTGCCAGCAGCTTAAGTGATTCCCATGAGCAGTTCTTC. Its translation: CASSLSDSHEQFF.

The chain uses TRBV5-1 and TRBJ2-1; 13 nucleotides agree with TRBD2. V dropped 1 base and J dropped 1; count of bases not matched to a gene: 11. The CDR3 runs to 20 residues. Germline CDR1 is SGHRS and CDR2 is YFSETQ. For the CDR3, the DNA is TGCGCCAGCAGCTTGTACTCGTGGGGGACTAGCGGGATTTCCTACAATGAGCAGTTCTTC. This translates into CASSLYSWGTSGISYNEQFF.

J is TRBJ2-6 and V is TRBV7-9; 8 bases fit TRBD1. The germline V gene encodes CDR1 SEHNR and CDR2 FQNEAQ (reference sequence). This CDR3 contains 18 residues. V lost 0 bases, J lost 2 bases, and 6 bases stayed unmatched. CDR3 protein: CASSLAGTGPAGANVLTF. The CDR3 region has the DNA TGTGCCAGCAGCTTAGCCGGGACAGGACCCGCTGGGGCCAACGTCCTGACTTTC. Filled out from reference TRBV7-9 and TRBJ2-6, the complete variable domain reads DTGVSQNPRHKITKRGQNVTFRCDPISEHNRLYWYRQTLGQGPEFLTYFQNEAQLEKSRLLSDRFSAERPKGSFSTLEIQRTEQGDSAMYLCASSLAGTGPAGANVLTFGAGSRLTVL.

As concerns this clone: The sample carries other DNA sequences with the same CDR3. V gene TRBV7-2 combines with J gene TRBJ1-1; D unclear. The CDR3 extends over 14 amino acids. V dropped 3 bases and J dropped 2 bases, with 10 bases sitting between them. Germline CDR1 reads SGHTA; CDR2 reads FQGNSA. CDR3 residues: CASSLRTSNTEAFF. The CDR3 nucleotides are TGTGCCAGCAGCTTGCGTACTTCTAACACTGAAGCTTTCTTT.

The V call is TRBV9, the J call TRBJ2-7, with 11 positions matching TRBD2. V dropped 3 bases and J dropped 4; count of bases not matched to a gene: 3. Germline-derived CDR1 and CDR2 are SGDLS and YYNGEE. The CDR3 contains 14 residues. The CDR3 here is CASSGLAGPYEQYF. CDR3 sequence (DNA): TGTGCCAGCAGCGGACTAGCGGGGCCTTACGAGCAGTACTTC.

The chain joins TRBV5-1 to TRBJ2-1; 9 bases fit TRBD2. V dropped 4 bases and J dropped 3; count of bases not matched to a gene: 11. Germline V gene sequence: CDR1 SGHRS, CDR2 YFSETQ. The CDR3 is 17 amino acids. The CDR3 loop reads CASSTGLAGVRYNEQFF. Written as DNA, the CDR3 is TGCGCCAGCAGCACTGGATTAGCGGGAGTTCGCTACAATGAGCAGTTCTTC.

This chain links TRBV28 with TRBJ2-7; 9 nucleotides line up with TRBD1. The trim removed 6 bases at V and 3 bases at J, leaving 9 bases unmatched. The CDR3 totals 15 residues. CDR1 is MDHEN, CDR2 SYDVKM, per germline. CDR3 DNA: TGTGCCAGCAGCTTAATACAGGGGGCCGGCTACGAGCAGTACTTC. Translation: CASSLIQGAGYEQYF.

This clone has only a few counts. The chain carries TRBV6-6 and TRBJ1-2; 8 bases line up with TRBD1. Losses at the gene ends were 2 bases for V and 5 bases for J; bases not matched to a gene: 7. The CDR3 contains 15 residues. Germline V gene sequence: CDR1 MNHNY, CDR2 SVGAGI (reference sequence). This CDR3 is CASSYLPDRGYGYTF. The CDR3 DNA reads TGTGCCAGCAGTTACCTCCCTGACAGGGGTTATGGCTACACCTTC.

The V and J genes are TRBV2 and TRBJ2-2, with 12 positions matching TRBD2. The V gene's germline CDR1 is SNHLY and CDR2 FYNNEI. This CDR3 region has 15 residues. Trimming removed 3 bases from V and 10 bases from J; junction bases left unmatched: 6. This CDR3 is CASSDPSGRAKELFF. The CDR3 DNA sequence: TGTGCCAGCAGTGACCCTAGCGGGAGGGCCAAGGAGCTGTTTTTT. The full variable domain, rest sourced from reference TRBV2 and TRBJ2-2, is EPEVTQTPSHQVTQMGQEVILRCVPISNHLYFYWYRQILGQKVEFLVSFYNNEISEKSEIFDDQFSVERPDGSNFTLKIRSTKLEDSAMYFCASSDPSGRAKELFFGEGSRLTVL.

The chain recombines TRBV28 with TRBJ2-7; D call uncertain. V was clipped by 3 bases and J by 0 bases, with 12 bases between them. The CDR3 extends over 15 amino acids. The germline CDR1 and CDR2 sequences are MDHEN and SYDVKM. CDR3 in amino acids: CASSLGFLSSYEQYF. The CDR3 bases are TGTGCCAGCAGTTTGGGTTTCCTAAGCTCCTACGAGCAGTACTTC.

The rearrangement joins TRBV28 to TRBJ1-2; D is perhaps TRBD1 (5 bases). This CDR3 region has 15 residues. The ends were cut back, 6 bases at V and 0 bases at J, with 14 bases in the middle. From germline, CDR1 is MDHEN and CDR2 SYDVKM. The CDR3 sequence: CASRSRASANYGYTF. The CDR3 DNA sequence: TGTGCCAGCAGGAGCAGGGCGAGCGCTAACTATGGCTACACCTTC.

The V and J genes are TRBV15 and TRBJ2-3; TRBD2 matches 8 bases. The CDR3 is 17 residues long. Looked up from germline, CDR1 is LNHNV and CDR2 is YYDKDF (reference sequence). With 1 base clipped from V and 0 bases from J, the junction kept 6 bases outside the gene matches. The CDR3 is CATSRVRAGASTDTQYF. The CDR3 DNA is TGTGCCACCAGCAGAGTTCGAGCGGGAGCTAGCACAGATACGCAGTATTTT.

This chain links TRBV6-4 with TRBJ2-1; the D call may be TRBD1 or TRBD2 (5 bases each). CDR1 is MRHNA, CDR2 SNTAGT, per germline. Trimming took 6 bases from V and 8 from J, leaving 14 bases between them. CDR3 length: 13 amino acids. The chain's CDR3 is CASSRDAGYEQFF. CDR3 in DNA: TGTGCCAGCAGCCGGGACGCCGGGTATGAGCAGTTCTTC.

The chain recombines TRBV11-2 with TRBJ2-3; D unresolved. Deletions cut 2 bases from V and 0 bases from J, with 9 bases between. CDR3 size: 15 residues. Germline CDR1 reads SGHAT; CDR2 reads FQNNGV. CDR3 in amino acids: CASSLMLGSTDTQYF. Here the CDR3 DNA reads TGTGCCAGCAGCTTAATGTTGGGTAGCACAGATACGCAGTATTTT.

J is TRBJ2-5 and V is TRBV15, with TRBD2 matching over 10 bases. Germline V gene lookup returns CDR1 LNHNV and CDR2 YYDKDF (reference sequence). The CDR3 is made up of 16 amino acids. J lost 4 bases, V lost 5 bases, and 10 bases had no gene match. CDR3 DNA: TGTGCCACCAGCCGATTGCCTCTAGCGGGAGTAGAGACCCAGTACTTC. Amino acid sequence: CATSRLPLAGVETQYF.

This chain joins TRBV5-8 and TRBJ2-2; D is undetermined. V lost 2 bases to trimming and J lost 5 bases, with 4 bases between them. The V gene's germline CDR1 is SGHTS and CDR2 YDEGEE. The CDR3 is 12 residues long. As DNA, the CDR3 is TGTGCCAGCAGCTTCCGAACCGGGGAGCTGTTTTTT. Translation: CASSFRTGELFF.